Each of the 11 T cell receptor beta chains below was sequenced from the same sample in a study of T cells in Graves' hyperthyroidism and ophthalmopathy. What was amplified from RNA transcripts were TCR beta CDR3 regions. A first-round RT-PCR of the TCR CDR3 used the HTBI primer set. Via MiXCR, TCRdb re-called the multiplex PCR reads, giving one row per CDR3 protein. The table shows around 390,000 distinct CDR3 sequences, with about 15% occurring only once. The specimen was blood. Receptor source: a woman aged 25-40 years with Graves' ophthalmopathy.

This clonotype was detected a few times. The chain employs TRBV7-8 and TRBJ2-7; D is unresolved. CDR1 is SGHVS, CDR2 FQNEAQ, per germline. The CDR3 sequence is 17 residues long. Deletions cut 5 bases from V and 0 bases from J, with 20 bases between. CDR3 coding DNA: TGTGCCAGCAGCGCCGGCGTCGGGCAGGAAAGCTCCTACGAGCAGTACTTC. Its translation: CASSAGVGQESSYEQYF.

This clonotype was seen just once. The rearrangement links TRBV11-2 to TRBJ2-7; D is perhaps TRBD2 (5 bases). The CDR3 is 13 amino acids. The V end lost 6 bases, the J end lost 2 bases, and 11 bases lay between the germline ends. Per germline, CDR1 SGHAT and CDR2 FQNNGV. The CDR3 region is CASRTGSAYEQYF. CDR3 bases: TGTGCCAGCAGGACGGGTAGCGCCTACGAGCAGTACTTC.

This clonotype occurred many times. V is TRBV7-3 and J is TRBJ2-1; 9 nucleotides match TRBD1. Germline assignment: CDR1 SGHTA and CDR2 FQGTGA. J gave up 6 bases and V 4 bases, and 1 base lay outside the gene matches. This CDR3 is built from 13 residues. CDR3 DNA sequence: TGTGCCAGCAGCTGGGACAGGGCCAATGAGCAGTTCTTC. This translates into CASSWDRANEQFF. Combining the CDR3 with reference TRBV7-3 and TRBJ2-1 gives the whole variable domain GAGVSQTPSNKVTEKGKYVELRCDPISGHTALYWYRQSLGQGPEFLIYFQGTGAADDSGLPNDRFFAVRPEGSVSTLKIQRTERGDSAVYLCASSWDRANEQFFGPGTRLTVL.

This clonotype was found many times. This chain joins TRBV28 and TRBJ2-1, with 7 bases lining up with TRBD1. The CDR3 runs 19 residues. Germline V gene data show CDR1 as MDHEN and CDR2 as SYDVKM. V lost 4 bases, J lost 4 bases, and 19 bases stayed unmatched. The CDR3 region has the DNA TGTGCCAGCAGTTCGATGGCTCAAAAAAGGGGACAGAAGTACAATGAGCAGTTCTTC. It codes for CASSSMAQKRGQKYNEQFF.

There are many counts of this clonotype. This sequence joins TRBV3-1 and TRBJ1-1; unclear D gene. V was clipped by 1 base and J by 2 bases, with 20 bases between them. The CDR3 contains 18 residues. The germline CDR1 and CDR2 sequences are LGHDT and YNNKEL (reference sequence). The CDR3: CASSQVVGKGESNTEAFF. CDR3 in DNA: TGTGCCAGCAGCCAAGTGGTAGGTAAAGGTGAGTCCAACACTGAAGCTTTCTTT.

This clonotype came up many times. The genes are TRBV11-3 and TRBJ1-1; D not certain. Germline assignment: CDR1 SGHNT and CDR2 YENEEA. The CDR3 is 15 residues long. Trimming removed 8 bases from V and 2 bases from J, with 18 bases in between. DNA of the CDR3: TGTGCCAGCGCGCCGGCTGGCAGCAAAAACACTGAAGCTTTCTTT. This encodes CASAPAGSKNTEAFF.

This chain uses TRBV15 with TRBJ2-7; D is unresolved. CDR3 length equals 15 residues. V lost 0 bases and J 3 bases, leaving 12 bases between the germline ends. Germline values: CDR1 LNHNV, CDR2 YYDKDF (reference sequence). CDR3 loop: CATSREDRPFYEQYF. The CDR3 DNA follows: TGTGCCACCAGCAGAGAAGACCGGCCTTTCTACGAGCAGTACTTC.

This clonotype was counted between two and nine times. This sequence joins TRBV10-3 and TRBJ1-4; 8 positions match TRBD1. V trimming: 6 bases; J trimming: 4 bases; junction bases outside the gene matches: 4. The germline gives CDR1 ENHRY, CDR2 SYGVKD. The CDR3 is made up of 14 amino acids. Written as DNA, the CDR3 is TGTGCCATCAGGGGGACAGGTAGTAATGAAAAACTGTTTTTT. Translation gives CAIRGTGSNEKLFF.

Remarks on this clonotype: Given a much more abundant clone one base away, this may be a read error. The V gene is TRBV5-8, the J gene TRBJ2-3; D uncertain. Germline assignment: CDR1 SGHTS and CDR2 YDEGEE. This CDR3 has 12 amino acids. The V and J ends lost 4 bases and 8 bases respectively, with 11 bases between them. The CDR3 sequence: CASSPRWATQYF. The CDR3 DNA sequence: TGTGCCAGCAGCCCGAGGTGGGCTACGCAGTATTTT.

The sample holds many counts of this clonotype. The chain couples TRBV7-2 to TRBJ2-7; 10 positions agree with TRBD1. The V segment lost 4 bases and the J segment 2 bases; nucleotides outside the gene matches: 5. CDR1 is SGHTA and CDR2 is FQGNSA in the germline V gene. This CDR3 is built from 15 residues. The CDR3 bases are TGTGCCAGCAGCTCGGGACAGGGGTTAGCCTACGAGCAGTACTTC. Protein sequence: CASSSGQGLAYEQYF.

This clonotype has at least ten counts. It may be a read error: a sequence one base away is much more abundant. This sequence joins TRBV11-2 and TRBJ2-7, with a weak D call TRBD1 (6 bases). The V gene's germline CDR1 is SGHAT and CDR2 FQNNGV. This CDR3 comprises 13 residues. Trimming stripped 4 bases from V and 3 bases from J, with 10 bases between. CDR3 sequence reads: CASSSLDSYEQYF. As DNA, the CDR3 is TGTGCCAGCAGCTCCCTGGACAGCTACGAGCAGTACTTC.